The rows below give T cell receptor beta chains drawn from one sample of a study of T cells after yellow fever vaccination. TCRdb reanalysed the 5' RACE reads using MiXCR and keeps one entry per CDR3 protein. The sample includes around 300,000 distinct CDR3 sequences, 4.1% of them seen just once. The sample here was PBMCs, taken 5 days after the yellow fever booster vaccination. The source is a young man who received the YFV17D yellow fever vaccine. The CDR3 runs from the conserved cysteine through the conserved F or W. The D gene is left open where the match is weak.

J gene,D gene,V gene,CDR3 protein
TRBJ2-1,-,TRBV5-6,CASSLWGNNEQFF
TRBJ2-3,TRBD2,TRBV4-2,CASSQSLGGAGADTQYF
TRBJ1-1,TRBD1,TRBV20-1,CSARSTGGYTEAFF
TRBJ2-1,-,TRBV7-9,CASSLESPGPFTSFF
TRBJ1-3,-,TRBV5-1,CASSEGTSSGNTIYF
TRBJ2-5,-,TRBV7-2,CASTPGLAETQYF
TRBJ2-6,-,TRBV2,CASSGPWGANVLTF
TRBJ2-5,-,TRBV5-1,CASSLVVGETQYF
TRBJ1-1,-,TRBV9,CASPSGGEKSGVTEAFF
TRBJ2-2,-,TRBV18,CASSPDLGNTGELFF
TRBJ1-2,-,TRBV4-1,CASSQGPSATGYGYTF
TRBJ1-2,-,TRBV6-2/TRBV6-3,CASSSPEGGRAYGYTF
TRBJ2-1,TRBD2,TRBV5-4,CASSSRGGVYNEQFF
TRBJ1-1,-,TRBV7-3,CASRSKVGQEAFF
TRBJ1-3,-,TRBV7-2,CASSPGGYSGNTIYF
TRBJ2-2,-,TRBV4-1,CASRTMTASGGELIF
TRBJ2-5,-,TRBV5-6,CASSFVGGAEETQYF
TRBJ1-2,-,TRBV7-2,CASSLEGTAQTHYTF
TRBJ1-1,TRBD1,TRBV7-6,CASSLVFGQGSEAFF
TRBJ1-3,-,TRBV25-1,CASSEFGSSGNTIYF
TRBJ2-5,-,TRBV7-7,CASSLVLKRYQETQYF
TRBJ2-3,TRBD2,TRBV6-2/TRBV6-3,CASSLSGGARDTQYF
TRBJ1-4,-,TRBV4-2,CASSKNYRAGEKLFF
TRBJ2-3,-,TRBV29-1,CSVERRLSTDTQYF
TRBJ2-7,-,TRBV7-2,CASSPSPGSGEQYF
TRBJ1-3,TRBD1,TRBV12-3/TRBV12-4,CASSQGAGGNTIYF
TRBJ1-1,-,TRBV2,CASRRDSDEAFF
TRBJ2-7,-,TRBV30,CAWSVGGGNMEYF